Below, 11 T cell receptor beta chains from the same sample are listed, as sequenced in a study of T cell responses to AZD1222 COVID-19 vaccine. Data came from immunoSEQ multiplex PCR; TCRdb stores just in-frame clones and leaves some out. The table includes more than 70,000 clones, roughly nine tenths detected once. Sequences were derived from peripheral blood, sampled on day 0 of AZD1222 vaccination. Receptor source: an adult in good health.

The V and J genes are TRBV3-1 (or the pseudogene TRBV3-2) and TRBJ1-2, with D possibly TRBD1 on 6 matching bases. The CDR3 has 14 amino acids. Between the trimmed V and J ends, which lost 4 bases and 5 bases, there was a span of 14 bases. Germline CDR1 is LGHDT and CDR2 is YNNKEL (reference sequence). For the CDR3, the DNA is TGTGCCAGCAGCCTACCCGGACAGAGTTATGGCTACACCTTC. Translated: CASSLPGQSYGYTF.

The CDR3 sequence: CASSPKSGTLVTYEQYF. DNA for the CDR3: TGTGCCAGCAGCCCAAAGTCCGGGACACTCGTAACCTACGAGCAGTACTTC. The chain links TRBV7-8 to TRBJ2-7, with D tentatively TRBD1 (6 bases). CDR3 length: 17 residues. Trimming cost V 5 bases and J 2 bases, with 22 bases left between them. From germline, CDR1 is SGHVS and CDR2 FQNEAQ.

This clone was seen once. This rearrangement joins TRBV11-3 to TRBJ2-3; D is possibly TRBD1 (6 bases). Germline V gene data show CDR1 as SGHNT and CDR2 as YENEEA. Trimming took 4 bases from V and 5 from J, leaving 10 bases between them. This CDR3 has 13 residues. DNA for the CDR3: TGTGCCAGCAGCTACACAGGGTTAGATACGCAGTATTTT. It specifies CASSYTGLDTQYF.

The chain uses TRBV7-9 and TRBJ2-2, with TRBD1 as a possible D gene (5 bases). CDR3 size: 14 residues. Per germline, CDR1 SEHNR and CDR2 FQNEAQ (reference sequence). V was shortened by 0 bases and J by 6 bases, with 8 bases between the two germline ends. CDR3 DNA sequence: TGTGCCAGCAGCTTAGCAGGGGTAGCCGGGGAGCTGTTTTTT. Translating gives CASSLAGVAGELFF.

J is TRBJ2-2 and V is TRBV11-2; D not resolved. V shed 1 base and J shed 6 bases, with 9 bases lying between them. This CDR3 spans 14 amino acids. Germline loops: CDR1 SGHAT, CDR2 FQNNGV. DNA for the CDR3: TGTGCCAGCAGCTTAGGCCCGCGACCCGGGGAGCTGTTTTTT. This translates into CASSLGPRPGELFF.

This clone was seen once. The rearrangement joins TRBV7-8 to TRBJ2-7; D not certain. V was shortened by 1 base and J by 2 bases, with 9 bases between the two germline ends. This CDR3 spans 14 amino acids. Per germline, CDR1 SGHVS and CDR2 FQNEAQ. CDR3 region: CASSLGGETYEQYF. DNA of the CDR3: TGTGCCAGCAGCTTAGGCGGAGAGACCTACGAGCAGTACTTC.

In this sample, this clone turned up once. The CDR3 DNA sequence: TGTGCCAGCAGCAACGACAGAAACGAGCAGTACTTC. This sequence encodes CASSNDRNEQYF. The V and J genes are TRBV3-1 (or the pseudogene TRBV3-2) and TRBJ2-7, with D possibly matching TRBD1 (5 bases). Germline CDR1 reads LGHDT; CDR2 reads YNNKEL (reference sequence). V was pared by 5 bases and J by 5 bases, with 10 bases between. This CDR3 has 12 amino acids.

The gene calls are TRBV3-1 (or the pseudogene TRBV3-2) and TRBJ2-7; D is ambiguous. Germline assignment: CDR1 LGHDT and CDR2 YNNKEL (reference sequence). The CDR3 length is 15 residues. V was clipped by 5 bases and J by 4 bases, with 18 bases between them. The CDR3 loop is CASSSQRRALYEQYF. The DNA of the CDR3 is TGTGCCAGCAGCTCACAGCGACGGGCACTTTACGAGCAGTACTTC.

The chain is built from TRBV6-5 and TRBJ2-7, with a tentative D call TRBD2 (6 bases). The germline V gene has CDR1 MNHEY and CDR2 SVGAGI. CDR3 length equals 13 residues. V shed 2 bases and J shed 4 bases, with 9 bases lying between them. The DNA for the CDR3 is TGTGCCAGCAGTTACCTAGGAGGGTACGAGCAGTACTTC. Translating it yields CASSYLGGYEQYF.

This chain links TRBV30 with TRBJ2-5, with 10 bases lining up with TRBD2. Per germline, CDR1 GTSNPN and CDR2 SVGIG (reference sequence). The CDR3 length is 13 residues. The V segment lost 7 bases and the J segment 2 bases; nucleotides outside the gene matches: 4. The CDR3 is CASSSGGQETQYF. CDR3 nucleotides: TGTGCCTCTTCTAGCGGGGGACAAGAGACCCAGTACTTC.

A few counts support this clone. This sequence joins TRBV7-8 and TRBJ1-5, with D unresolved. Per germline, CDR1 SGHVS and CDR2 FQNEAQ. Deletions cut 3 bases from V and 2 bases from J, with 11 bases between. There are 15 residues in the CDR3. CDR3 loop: CASSFGGLGNQPQHF. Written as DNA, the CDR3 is TGTGCCAGCAGCTTTGGTGGGTTAGGCAATCAGCCCCAGCATTTT.